Described below is a single T cell receptor beta chain sequence and its context. What antigen it recognizes has not been identified. The junction differs from germline at one of its ends, possibly a read error. The data were taken from a study of tumor-infiltrating lymphocytes in oesophageal squamous cell carcinoma listed by TCRdb under 2016. The CDR3 starts with the cysteine, ends with the phenylalanine, and has 11 residues. The sequence is cut down to CDR3 DNA, 33 bases in frame from base 1. CDR1 and CDR2 are read off the germline V gene (reference sequence) as DFQATT and SNEGSKA. The receptor library was made with PCR. TCRdb lists the instrument as Illumina HiSeq 2000. The public reads were reprocessed in TCRdb via fastp at Q25 and MiXCR, keeping in-frame beta chains. Each CDR3 protein gets just one entry, which takes the most common genes and DNA from the rows behind it. The sample table shows thousands of distinct CDR3 sequences, and 15% to 18% are seen once. About 13% of the sample goes to the ten largest clones.

The origin of this receptor is a male donor with esophageal squamous cell carcinoma. Input material: blood. The V and J segments used are TRBV20-1 and TRBJ2-5, with the D segment identity uncertain. In nucleotides, the sequence is TGCAGTGCTAGAAGTAATGCTGAAGCTTTCTTC. Translated, it reads CSARSNAEAFF.